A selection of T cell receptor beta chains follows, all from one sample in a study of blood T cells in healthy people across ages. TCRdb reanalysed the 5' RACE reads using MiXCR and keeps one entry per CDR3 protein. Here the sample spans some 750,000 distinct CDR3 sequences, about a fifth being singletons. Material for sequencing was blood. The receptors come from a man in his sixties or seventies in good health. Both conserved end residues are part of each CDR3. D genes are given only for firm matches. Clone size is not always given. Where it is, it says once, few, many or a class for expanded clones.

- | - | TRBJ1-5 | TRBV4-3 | CASSQDPDRKRLNQPQHF | TGCGCCAGCAGCCAAGATCCTGACAGAAAAAGGCTAAACCAGCCCCAGCATTTT
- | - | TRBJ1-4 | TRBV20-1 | CSVRDRVRNNEKLFF | TGCAGTGTTAGAGATCGCGTCAGAAATAATGAAAAACTGTTTTTT
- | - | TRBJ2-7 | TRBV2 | CASSDHLLEQYF | TGTGCCAGCAGTGATCATCTGTTGGAGCAGTACTTC
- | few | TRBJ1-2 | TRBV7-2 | CASSLTPGFNYGYTF | TGTGCCAGCAGCTTAACCCCGGGTTTTAACTATGGCTACACCTTC
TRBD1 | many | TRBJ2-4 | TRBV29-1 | CSVVPGGNNIQYF | TGCAGCGTTGTCCCAGGGGGCAACAACATTCAGTACTTC
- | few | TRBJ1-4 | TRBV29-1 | CSVAEGRGEKLFF | TGCAGCGTTGCCGAGGGTAGGGGTGAAAAACTGTTTTTT
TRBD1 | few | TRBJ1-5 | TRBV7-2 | CASSPRDRGYQPQHF | TGTGCCAGCAGCCCCCGGGACAGGGGGTATCAGCCCCAGCATTTT
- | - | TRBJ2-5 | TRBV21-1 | CASSKVGTGVQETQYF | TGTGCCAGCAGCAAAGTAGGGACAGGAGTTCAAGAGACCCAGTACTTC
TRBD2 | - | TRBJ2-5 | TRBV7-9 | CASSSRGSGRNQETQYF | TGTGCCAGCAGCTCCCGAGGTAGCGGGAGGAACCAAGAGACCCAGTACTTC
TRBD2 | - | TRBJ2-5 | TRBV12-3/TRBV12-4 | CASSLTSGLAGERETQYF | TGTGCCAGCAGTCTAACGAGCGGACTAGCGGGGGAAAGGGAGACCCAGTACTTC
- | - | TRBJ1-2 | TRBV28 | CASTGATNYGYTF | TGTGCCAGCACGGGGGCCACAAACTATGGCTACACCTTC
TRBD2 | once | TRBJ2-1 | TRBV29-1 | CSVEEPSGEQFF | TGCAGCGTTGAAGAGCCTAGCGGGGAGCAGTTCTTC
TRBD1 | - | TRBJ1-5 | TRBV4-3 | CASSQEAGGHSNQPQHF | TGCGCCAGCAGCCAAGAGGCAGGGGGCCATAGCAATCAGCCCCAGCATTTT
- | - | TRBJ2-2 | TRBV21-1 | CASSKSQGQGDGELFF | TGTGCCAGCAGCAAATCCCAGGGACAGGGCGACGGGGAGCTGTTTTTT
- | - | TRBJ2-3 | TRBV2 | CASKTLSSTDTQYF | TGTGCCAGCAAGACGCTTTCTAGCACAGATACGCAGTATTTT
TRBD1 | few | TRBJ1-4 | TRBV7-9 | CASRGDRPRQGEKLFF | TGTGCCTCCCGCGGGGACAGGCCCCGGCAGGGTGAAAAACTGTTTTTT
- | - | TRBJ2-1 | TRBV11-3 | CASSLGPGAANNEQFF | TGTGCCAGCAGCTTAGGTCCTGGGGCAGCTAACAATGAGCAGTTCTTC
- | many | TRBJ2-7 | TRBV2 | CASKAGVSYEQYF | TGTGCCAGCAAGGCAGGTGTATCATACGAGCAGTACTTC
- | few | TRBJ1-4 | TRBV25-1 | CASSDPFLRLGEKLFF | TGTGCCAGCAGTGATCCTTTCCTCAGACTCGGCGAAAAACTGTTTTTT
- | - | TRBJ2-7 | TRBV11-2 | CASSLGRETLEQYF | TGTGCCAGCAGCTTAGGGAGGGAAACCCTCGAGCAGTACTTC
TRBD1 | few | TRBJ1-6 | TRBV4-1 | CASSPGQRSSSSYNSPLHF | TGCGCCAGCAGCCCGGGACAGCGCTCATCGAGCTCCTATAATTCACCCCTCCACTTT
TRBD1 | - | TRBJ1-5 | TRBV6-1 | CASRRKTGVEGQPQHF | TGTGCCAGCAGGCGTAAGACAGGGGTGGAGGGGCAGCCCCAGCATTTT
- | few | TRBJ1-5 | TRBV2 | CASRLQSVSNQPQHF | TGTGCCAGCAGGTTACAGAGCGTTAGCAATCAGCCCCAGCATTTT
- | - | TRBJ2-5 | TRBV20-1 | CSASSDERETQYF | TGCAGTGCCAGCTCCGATGAGAGGGAGACCCAGTACTTC
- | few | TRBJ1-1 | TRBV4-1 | CASSQDGAGDTEAFF | TGCGCCAGCAGCCAAGATGGGGCGGGGGACACTGAAGCTTTCTTT
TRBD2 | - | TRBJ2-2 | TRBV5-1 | CASSLGSSPTSGGTNTGELFF | TGCGCCAGCAGCTTAGGGTCTTCCCCGACTAGCGGGGGGACTAACACCGGGGAGCTGTTTTTT
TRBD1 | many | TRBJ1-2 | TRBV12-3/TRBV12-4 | CASSLGQGDYGYTF | TGTGCCAGCAGTTTAGGACAGGGGGACTATGGCTACACCTTC
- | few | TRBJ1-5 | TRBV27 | CASSPHNQPQHF | TGTGCCAGCAGTCCGCACAATCAGCCCCAGCATTTT
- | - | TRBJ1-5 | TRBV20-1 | CSASSGGIGVYSNQPQHF | TGCAGTGCTAGTTCAGGAGGCATCGGGGTATATAGCAATCAGCCCCAGCATTTT
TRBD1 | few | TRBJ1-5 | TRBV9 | CASSEGDRGNHQPQHF | TGTGCCAGCAGCGAGGGGGACAGGGGGAACCATCAGCCCCAGCATTTT
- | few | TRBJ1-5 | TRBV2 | CASSLRSEPQHF | TGTGCCAGCAGTCTGAGGTCGGAGCCCCAGCATTTT
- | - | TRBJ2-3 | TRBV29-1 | CSVETGARSGTDTQYF | TGCAGCGTTGAAACGGGAGCTAGGTCAGGCACAGATACGCAGTATTTT
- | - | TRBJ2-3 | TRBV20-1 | CSPRAPGTDTQYF | TGCAGTCCTCGGGCCCCCGGGACAGATACGCAGTATTTT
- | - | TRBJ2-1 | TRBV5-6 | CASSLEKGSYNEQFF | TGTGCCAGCAGCTTGGAAAAGGGCTCCTACAATGAGCAGTTCTTC
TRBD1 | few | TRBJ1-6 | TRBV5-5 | CASSFRDSSYNSPLHF | TGTGCCAGCAGCTTCAGGGACAGCTCCTATAATTCACCCCTCCACTTT
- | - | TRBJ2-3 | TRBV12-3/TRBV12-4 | CASTEERDTQYF | TGTGCCAGCACGGAGGAGAGAGATACGCAGTATTTT
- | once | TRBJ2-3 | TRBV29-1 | CSVEVSPIPDTQYF | TGCAGCGTCGAAGTGAGTCCAATACCAGATACGCAGTATTTT
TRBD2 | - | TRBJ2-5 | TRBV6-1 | CASSARTGTSFKTQYF | TGTGCCAGCAGTGCCCGGACCGGGACTAGCTTTAAGACCCAGTACTTC
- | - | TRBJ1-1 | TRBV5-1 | CASSLVTNTNTEAFF | TGCGCCAGCAGCTTGGTCACAAACACGAACACTGAAGCTTTCTTT
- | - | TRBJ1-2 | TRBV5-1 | CASSLERYGYTF | TGCGCCAGCAGCTTGGAACGGTATGGCTACACCTTC
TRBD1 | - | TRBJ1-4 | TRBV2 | CAGTGGDATNEKLFF | TGTGCCGGGACAGGGGGCGACGCAACTAATGAAAAACTGTTTTTT
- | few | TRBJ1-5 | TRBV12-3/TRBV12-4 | CASSLVGGQGSYQPQHF | TGTGCCAGCAGTTTAGTCGGAGGGCAGGGTAGCTATCAGCCCCAGCATTTT
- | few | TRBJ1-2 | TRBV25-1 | CASSEAVNYGYTF | TGTGCCAGCAGTGAGGCAGTTAACTATGGCTACACCTTC
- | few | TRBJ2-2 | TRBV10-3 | CAISESGVYTGELFF | TGTGCCATCAGTGAGTCCGGAGTGTACACCGGGGAGCTGTTTTTT
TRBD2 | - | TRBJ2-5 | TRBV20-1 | CSATTAGGETQYF | TGCAGTGCAACCACAGCGGGAGGGGAGACCCAGTACTTC
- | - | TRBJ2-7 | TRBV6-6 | CATARESYEQYF | TGTGCCACCGCGCGGGAATCCTACGAGCAGTACTTC
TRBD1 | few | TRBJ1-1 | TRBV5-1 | CASSTGQGLDTEAFF | TGCGCCAGCAGCACCGGACAGGGATTGGACACTGAAGCTTTCTTT
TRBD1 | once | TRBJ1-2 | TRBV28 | CASRQGKILYGYTF | TGTGCCAGCCGACAGGGGAAGATCCTCTATGGCTACACCTTC
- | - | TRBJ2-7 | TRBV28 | CASSFSGWGVSEQYF | TGTGCCAGCAGTTTCTCGGGTTGGGGGGTATCCGAGCAGTACTTC
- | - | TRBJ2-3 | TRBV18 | CASSPQVGDTQYF | TGTGCCAGCTCACCACAAGTCGGGGATACGCAGTATTTT
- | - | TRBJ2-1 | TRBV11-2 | CASSLSGYEQFF | TGTGCCAGCAGCTTGTCCGGGTATGAGCAGTTCTTC
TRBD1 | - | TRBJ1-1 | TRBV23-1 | CARDIITGGPNTEAFF | TGCGCCAGGGATATAATAACAGGGGGCCCGAACACTGAAGCTTTCTTT
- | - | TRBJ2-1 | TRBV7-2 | CASSVTVYNEQFF | TGTGCCAGCAGCGTGACAGTTTACAATGAGCAGTTCTTC
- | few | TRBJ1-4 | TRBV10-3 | CAISESTGEKLFF | TGTGCCATCAGTGAGTCGACGGGGGAAAAACTGTTTTTT
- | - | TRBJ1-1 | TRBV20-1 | CSATWEAMNTEAFF | TGCAGTGCTACTTGGGAGGCCATGAACACTGAAGCTTTCTTT
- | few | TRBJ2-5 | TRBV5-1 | CASSDPGTSILTQYF | TGCGCCAGCAGCGACCCCGGGACTTCTATTCTGACCCAGTACTTC
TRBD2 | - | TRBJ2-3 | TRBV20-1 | CSADGGAFNTQYF | TGCAGTGCAGACGGGGGGGCCTTTAATACGCAGTATTTT
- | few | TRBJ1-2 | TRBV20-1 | CSASGYYGYTF | TGCAGTGCTAGCGGGTACTATGGCTACACCTTC
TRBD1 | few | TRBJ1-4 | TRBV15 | CATSRDGAGGNEKLFF | TGTGCCACCAGCAGAGATGGGGCAGGGGGTAATGAAAAACTGTTTTTT